What follows is one T cell receptor beta chain and its context. Its antigen is unidentified. Donors were all healthy Caucasians. Germline-derived CDR1 and CDR2 are SGDLS and YYNGEE. V shed 3 bases, J shed 13 bases, and the junction held 13 bases outside the gene matches. The CDR3 spans 15 residues. Unique molecular identifiers were in the cDNA, with template-switch universal primer binding. Using its own MiXCR run on the 5' RACE reads, TCRdb lists one record per CDR3 protein. The sample holds 500,000 or so distinct CDR3 sequences; 13% to 15% are singletons and the top ten take about 0.94%. The source of the sample is a study of identical twins. General study results and limits: Beta out-of-frame twin sharing showed a weaker excess. A lower insertion count was a feature of abundant cord blood beta clonotypes, with no such feature in memory repertoires.

These data also formed part of another study, on yellow fever vaccine responses in identical twins.

V usage is TRBV9 and J usage is TRBJ1-6; 7 bases fit TRBD1. The sequenced material came from CD4+ T cells sorted from blood. The clonotype was recovered from a woman younger than 35 in good health. CDR3 nucleotide sequence: TGTGCCAGCAGCGCGGCGCTAGGGGGCATGGCGCCCCTCCACTTT. This encodes CASSAALGGMAPLHF.